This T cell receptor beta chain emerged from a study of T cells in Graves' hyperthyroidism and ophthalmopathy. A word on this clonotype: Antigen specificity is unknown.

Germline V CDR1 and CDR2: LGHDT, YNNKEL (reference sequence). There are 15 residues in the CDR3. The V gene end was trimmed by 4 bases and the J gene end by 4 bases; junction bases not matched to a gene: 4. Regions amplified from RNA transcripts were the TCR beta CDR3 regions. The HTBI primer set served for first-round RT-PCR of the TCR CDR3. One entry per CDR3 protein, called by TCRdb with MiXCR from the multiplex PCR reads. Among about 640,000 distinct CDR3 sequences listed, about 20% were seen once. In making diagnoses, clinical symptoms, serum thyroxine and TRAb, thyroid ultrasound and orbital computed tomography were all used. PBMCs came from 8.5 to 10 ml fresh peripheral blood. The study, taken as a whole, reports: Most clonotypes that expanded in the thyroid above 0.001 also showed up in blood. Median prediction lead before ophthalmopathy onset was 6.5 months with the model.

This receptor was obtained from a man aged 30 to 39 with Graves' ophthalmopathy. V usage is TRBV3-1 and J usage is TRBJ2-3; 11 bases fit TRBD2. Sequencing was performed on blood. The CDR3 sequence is CASSPTSGRSDTQYF. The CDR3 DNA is TGTGCCAGCAGCCCTACTAGCGGGAGATCAGATACGCAGTATTTT.